This T cell receptor beta chain was identified during a study of regulatory and conventional T cells in RAG deficiency. Points from the study as a whole: Other subsets showed approximately 9.6-fold reductions, but Treg unique TCR beta sequences fell approximately 100-fold in these patients. RAG-deficient patients showed markedly lower Shannon entropy and higher Simpson indices than control T-cell subsets. In Omenn syndrome, Treg and Tconv repertoires overlapped >75%.

Germline loops: CDR1 SGHDT, CDR2 YYEEEE. The CDR3 loop spans 15 amino acids. Between the trimmed V and J ends, which lost 0 bases and 0 bases, there was a span of 7 bases. Generated by immunoSEQ multiplex PCR, the TCRdb table keeps only in-frame clones and is missing some. The repertoire includes fewer than 35,000 clones, over 75% of them detected once, and roughly an eighth sits in the top ten. About this clone itself: Its antigen is unidentified.

The same sample was also used in a study of regulatory T cells. This second study notes: The primer mix had 52 TRBV and 13 TRBJ primers.

This clonotype was sampled from a human donor in good health. J is TRBJ1-3 and V is TRBV5-6; D gene ambiguous. Sequenced material: CD8+ T cells sorted from blood. DNA of the CDR3: TGTGCCAGCAGCTTGGTGGGAGCCTCTGGAAACACCATATATTTT. It encodes CASSLVGASGNTIYF.